Shown below are 27 T cell receptor beta chains from a single sample sequenced in a study of T-cell memory formation after mild COVID-19. TCRdb independently ran MiXCR on the 5' RACE reads; one entry per CDR3 protein. Among 250,000 to 300,000 distinct CDR3 sequences listed, roughly 16% were seen once. Sequencing was carried out using PBMCs or a T cell subset sorted from them (not recorded which). Receptors were obtained from a man younger than 35 who had mild COVID-19 (a few samples of this study predate the infection). Cell type and time point are not known.

The CDR3 bases are TGTGCCAGCAGCCCCGGGACTAGCAGGCAGTTCTTC. Amino acids: CASSPGTSRQFF. The rearrangement uses TRBV7-2 and TRBJ2-1; TRBD2 agrees at 9 bases. Germline assignment: CDR1 SGHTA and CDR2 FQGNSA. The CDR3 sequence is 12 residues long. Germline trimming cut 5 bases from V and 12 bases from J; bases unmatched to any gene: 5.

V gene TRBV12-3 or TRBV12-4 combines with J gene TRBJ2-1; 8 positions agree with TRBD1. J was trimmed by 9 bases and V by 5 bases; bases with no gene match: 12. The CDR3 has 15 amino acids. The CDR3 nucleotides are TGTGCCAGCAGTCGCCGGGACAGGCCACTGAGTGAGCAGTTCTTC. Its translation is CASSRRDRPLSEQFF.

This chain uses TRBV11-3 with TRBJ2-1; TRBD1 is a possible D gene (5 bases). V lost 5 bases and J lost 1, with 12 bases in between. CDR3 length: 15 residues. CDR1 is SGHNT, CDR2 YENEEA, per germline. CDR3 region: CASSLGVPSYNEQFF. In DNA form, the CDR3 reads TGTGCCAGCAGCCTAGGGGTGCCTTCCTACAATGAGCAGTTCTTC.

This clonotype was detected only a few times. The chain recombines TRBV4-1 with TRBJ1-4; D is perhaps TRBD1 (5 bases). Looked up from germline, CDR1 is MGHRA and CDR2 is YSYEKL. There are 14 residues in the CDR3. V lost 4 bases to trimming and J lost 5 bases, with 11 bases between them. CDR3 in amino acids: CASSPRGGNEKLFF. CDR3 DNA sequence: TGCGCCAGCAGCCCGCGGGGGGGAAATGAAAAACTGTTTTTT.

V gene TRBV7-9 combines with J gene TRBJ2-1, with 8 bases matching TRBD2. The junction had 12 bases not matched to a gene; V was cut back by 4 bases and J by 4 bases. Germline V gene data show CDR1 as SEHNR and CDR2 as FQNEAQ (reference sequence). This CDR3 spans 17 amino acids. The CDR3 reads CASSSTRTSRGYNEQFF. Here the CDR3 DNA reads TGTGCCAGCAGCTCAACCCGGACTAGCCGAGGGTACAATGAGCAGTTCTTC.

This clonotype appeared a few times. The chain combines TRBV6-5 with TRBJ2-3, with 10 bases identical to TRBD2. Germline CDR1 reads MNHEY; CDR2 reads SVGAGI. The CDR3 sequence is 15 residues long. The trim removed 5 bases at V and 3 bases at J, leaving 5 bases unmatched. The CDR3 nucleotides are TGTGCCAGCAGTATAGCGGGGGGCTTAACAGATACGCAGTATTTT. It is translated as CASSIAGGLTDTQYF.

This clonotype was seen at least ten times. The chain employs TRBV7-2 and TRBJ1-4; 9 bases align to TRBD1. With V trimmed by 3 bases and J by 4 bases, 0 bases remained unmatched. The length of the CDR3 is 14 residues. Looked up from germline, CDR1 is SGHTA and CDR2 is FQGNSA. The CDR3 protein is CASSLDRGNEKLFF. The DNA for the CDR3 is TGTGCCAGCAGCTTGGACAGGGGTAATGAAAAACTGTTTTTT. Full variable domain (missing parts from reference TRBV7-2 and TRBJ1-4): GAGVSQSPSNKVTEKGKDVELRCDPISGHTALYWYRQSLGQGLEFLIYFQGNSAPDKSGLPSDRFSAERTGGSVSTLTIQRTQQEDSAVYLCASSLDRGNEKLFFGSGTQLSVL.

The J gene is TRBJ1-1, the V gene TRBV20-1; D gene unclear. V lost 1 base and J 1 base, leaving 7 bases between the germline ends. Germline lookup yields CDR1 DFQATT and CDR2 SNEGSKA (reference sequence). The CDR3 consists of 13 residues. The CDR3 is CSARAPRNTEAFF. The CDR3 region has the DNA TGCAGTGCTAGAGCCCCCCGGAACACTGAAGCTTTCTTT.

V is TRBV20-1 and J is TRBJ2-1; maybe TRBD1 (6 bases). Looked up from germline, CDR1 is DFQATT and CDR2 is SNEGSKA (reference sequence). V lost 4 bases to trimming and J lost 0 bases, with 7 bases between them. The CDR3 totals 13 residues. The CDR3 sequence is CSATRGSYNEQFF. For the CDR3, the DNA is TGCAGTGCTACCAGGGGCTCCTACAATGAGCAGTTCTTC.

The genes are TRBV5-1 and TRBJ2-3; 7 bases match TRBD2. With 5 bases clipped from V and 3 bases from J, the junction kept 12 bases outside the gene matches. CDR3 length: 16 residues. Germline V gene lookup returns CDR1 SGHRS and CDR2 YFSETQ. The CDR3 spells CASRKILGAGTDTQYF. The CDR3 DNA sequence: TGCGCCAGCAGAAAGATACTAGGAGCGGGAACAGATACGCAGTATTTT.

The chain joins TRBV5-1 to TRBJ2-3; 8 bases match TRBD2. The CDR3 covers 16 residues. V was pared by 4 bases and J by 1 base, with 8 bases of the junction left unmatched. Germline V CDR1 and CDR2: SGHRS, YFSETQ. CDR3 sequence: CASSPDGGGGTDTQYF. The CDR3 DNA is TGCGCCAGCAGCCCGGACGGGGGGGGTGGCACAGATACGCAGTATTTT. Full variable domain (missing parts from reference TRBV5-1 and TRBJ2-3): KAGVTQTPRYLIKTRGQQVTLSCSPISGHRSVSWYQQTPGQGLQFLFEYFSETQRNKGNFPGRFSGRQFSNSRSEMNVSTLELGDSALYLCASSPDGGGGTDTQYFGPGTRLTVL.

The sample holds a few counts of this clonotype. This sequence joins TRBV11-2 and TRBJ1-2, with D tentatively TRBD1 (5 bases). Germline V gene sequence: CDR1 SGHAT, CDR2 FQNNGV. This CDR3 contains 15 residues. V lost 5 bases, J lost 5 bases, and 18 bases lay in between. The CDR3 sequence: CASSQGRTFLYGYTF. The DNA for the CDR3 is TGTGCCAGCAGCCAAGGGCGGACATTTCTTTATGGCTACACCTTC.

CDR3 protein: CASSKGSGTGTAGELFF. For the CDR3, the DNA is TGCGCCAGCAGCAAGGGCAGCGGGACAGGGACCGCCGGGGAGCTGTTTTTT. The rearrangement links TRBV4-1 to TRBJ2-2, with 9 nucleotides matching TRBD1. V shed 5 bases and J 6 bases; nucleotides not matched to a gene: 13. CDR3 length: 17 residues. The germline CDR1 and CDR2 sequences are MGHRA and YSYEKL.

The V gene is TRBV4-2, the J gene TRBJ2-5; a weak D match, TRBD2 (5 bases). In germline, CDR1 is LGHNA, CDR2 YNFKEQ. The CDR3 has 17 amino acids. V shed 0 bases and J shed 1 base, with 15 bases lying between them. CDR3 DNA: TGTGCCAGCAGCCAAGATGGAGGACCAACACCCCAAGAGACCCAGTACTTC. Translation gives CASSQDGGPTPQETQYF.

The rearrangement uses TRBV29-1 and TRBJ2-5, with a tentative D call TRBD1 (5 bases). Trimming took 4 bases from V and 3 from J, leaving 12 bases between them. Germline loops: CDR1 SQVTM, CDR2 ANQGSEA. CDR3 length: 13 residues. The CDR3 region is CSVGFRAKETQYF. CDR3 nucleotide sequence: TGCAGCGTTGGTTTCAGGGCCAAAGAGACCCAGTACTTC.

This clonotype was observed a handful of times. This rearrangement joins TRBV6-1 to TRBJ2-2; a possible D gene is TRBD1 (6 bases). Trimming stripped 8 bases from V and 9 bases from J, with 13 bases between. Germline V gene sequence: CDR1 MNHNS, CDR2 SASEGT. The length of the CDR3 is 12 residues. The CDR3 sequence is CASLTGSRELFF. CDR3 nucleotides: TGTGCCAGCCTAACAGGGTCCAGGGAGCTGTTTTTT.

The CDR3 region has the DNA TGTGCCAGCAGTGGATTAAGGAGGACCGACGGGGCCTACGAGCAGTACGTC. Amino acids: CASSGLRRTDGAYEQYV. This chain connects TRBV6-1 to TRBJ2-7; D is perhaps TRBD2 (5 bases). With 4 bases removed from V and 2 bases from J, the gap between germline ends came to 21 bases. The length of the CDR3 is 17 residues. Germline V gene sequence: CDR1 MNHNS, CDR2 SASEGT.

This clonotype was seen a few times. The chain carries TRBV6-6 and TRBJ2-1, with TRBD2 matching 7 bases. J lost 3 bases, V lost 8 bases, and 10 bases had no gene match. CDR3 size: 15 residues. CDR1 and CDR2 from the germline V gene are MNHNY and SVGAGI (reference sequence). This chain's CDR3 is CASRRNRGDYNEQFF. The CDR3 nucleotides are TGTGCCAGCCGAAGGAACCGGGGGGACTACAATGAGCAGTTCTTC.

The chain combines TRBV4-1 with TRBJ2-6; 11 bases match TRBD1. Germline V gene lookup returns CDR1 MGHRA and CDR2 YSYEKL. The CDR3 is 17 amino acids. Trimming took 1 base from V and 2 from J; bases not matched to a gene: 1. In DNA, the CDR3 is TGCGCCAGCAGCCAAGGGACAGGGGGCCCTGGGGCCAACGTCCTGACTTTC. Translating it yields CASSQGTGGPGANVLTF.

The chain has TRBV6-1 and TRBJ2-4, with 9 bases aligning to TRBD1. Germline V CDR1 and CDR2: MNHNS, SASEGT. This CDR3 region has 14 residues. V gave up 5 bases and J gave up 6 bases; unmatched junction bases: 5. CDR3: CASSHLTGGNIQYF. In DNA, the CDR3 is TGTGCCAGCAGTCATTTGACAGGGGGAAACATTCAGTACTTC.

The table lists this clonotype with a few counts. The chain has TRBV7-9 and TRBJ1-1; D gene uncertain. Germline assignment: CDR1 SEHNR and CDR2 FQNEAQ (reference sequence). There are 16 residues in the CDR3. V was cut by 5 bases and J by 1 base, with 17 bases left in between. CDR3 in amino acids: CASSPLTNGGNTEAFF. CDR3 DNA: TGTGCCAGCAGCCCCCTCACCAACGGCGGGAACACTGAAGCTTTCTTT.

This clonotype turned up a few times. This rearrangement joins TRBV18 to TRBJ1-1; D is uncertain. Between the trimmed V and J ends, which lost 3 bases and 11 bases, there was a span of 13 bases. The germline V gene has CDR1 KGHSH and CDR2 LQKENI. The CDR3 runs to 12 residues. Here the CDR3 DNA reads TGTGCCAGCTCACCCTTTGGGCCCGGGGCTTTCTTT. It translates to CASSPFGPGAFF.

This clonotype was counted a few times. The chain links TRBV20-1 to TRBJ2-5; D is tentatively TRBD1 or TRBD2 (5 bases each). CDR1 and CDR2 (germline): DFQATT, SNEGSKA (reference sequence). This CDR3 spans 12 amino acids. V gave up 5 bases and J gave up 4 bases, with 11 bases separating them. CDR3 bases: TGCAGTGCTGGAGGTGGGGCAGAGACCCAGTACTTC. Translated, it gives CSAGGGAETQYF.

This clonotype turned up a few times. This chain connects TRBV12-3 or TRBV12-4 to TRBJ1-3; D gene uncertain. Trimming shortened V by 0 bases and J by 0 bases, and 3 bases separated the two germline ends. The CDR3 covers 14 residues. This CDR3 reads CASSLADSGNTIYF. The CDR3 DNA is TGTGCCAGCAGTTTAGCAGACTCTGGAAACACCATATATTTT.

This clonotype was observed many times. The chain couples TRBV7-9 to TRBJ1-2; D perhaps matches TRBD1 (5 bases). The V gene's germline CDR1 is SEHNR and CDR2 FQNEAQ (reference sequence). The V end was cut by 4 bases, the J end by 8 bases, with 14 bases between. The length of the CDR3 is 13 residues. CDR3 DNA sequence: TGTGCCAGCAGCTATGAGGGACTTCGCGGCTACACCTTC. Translation gives CASSYEGLRGYTF.

This clonotype was observed a handful of times. The J gene is TRBJ2-2, the V gene TRBV12-3 or TRBV12-4; TRBD2 matches at 11 bases. V lost 5 bases to trimming and J lost 0 bases; unmatched junction nucleotides: 11. The CDR3 runs 19 residues. The CDR3 spells CASSGGTSGPVANTGELFF. CDR3 bases: TGTGCCAGCAGTGGAGGGACTAGCGGACCTGTGGCGAACACCGGGGAGCTGTTTTTT.

This clonotype was detected only a few times. This chain joins TRBV6-2 or TRBV6-3 and TRBJ1-1; unclear D gene. V lost 5 bases and J lost 7, with 14 bases in between. The CDR3 totals 13 residues. Germline loops: CDR1 MNHEY, CDR2 SVGEGT. This CDR3 is CASSVDPAGEAFF. CDR3 bases: TGTGCCAGCAGTGTGGATCCCGCCGGTGAAGCTTTCTTT.